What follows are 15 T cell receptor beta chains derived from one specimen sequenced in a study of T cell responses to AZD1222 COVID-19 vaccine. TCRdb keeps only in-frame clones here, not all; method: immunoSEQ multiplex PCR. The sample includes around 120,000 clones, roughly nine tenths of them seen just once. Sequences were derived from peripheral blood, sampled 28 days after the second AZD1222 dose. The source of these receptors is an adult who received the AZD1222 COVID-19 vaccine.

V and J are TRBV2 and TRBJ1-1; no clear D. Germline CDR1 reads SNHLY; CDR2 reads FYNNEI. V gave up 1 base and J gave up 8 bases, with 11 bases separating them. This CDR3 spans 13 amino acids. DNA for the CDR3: TGTGCCAGCAGTGAAGAGATGACGGGGGAAGCTTTCTTT. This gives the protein CASSEEMTGEAFF.

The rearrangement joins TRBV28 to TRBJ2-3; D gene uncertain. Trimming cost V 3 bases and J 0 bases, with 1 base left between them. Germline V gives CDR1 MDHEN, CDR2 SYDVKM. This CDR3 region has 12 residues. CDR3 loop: CASSLSTDTQYF. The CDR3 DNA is TGTGCCAGCAGTTTGAGCACAGATACGCAGTATTTT.

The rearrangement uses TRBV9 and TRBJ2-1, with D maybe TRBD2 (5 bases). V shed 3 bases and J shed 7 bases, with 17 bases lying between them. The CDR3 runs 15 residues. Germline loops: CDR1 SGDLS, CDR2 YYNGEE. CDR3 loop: CASSESGIPGNEQFF. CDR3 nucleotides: TGTGCCAGCAGCGAATCCGGGATCCCGGGGAATGAGCAGTTCTTC.

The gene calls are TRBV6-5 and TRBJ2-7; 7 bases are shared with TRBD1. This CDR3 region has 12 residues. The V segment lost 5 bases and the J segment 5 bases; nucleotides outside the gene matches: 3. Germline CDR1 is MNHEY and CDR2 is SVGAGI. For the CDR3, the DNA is TGTGCCAGCAGTAACAGGGGCGACGAGCAGTACTTC. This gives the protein CASSNRGDEQYF.

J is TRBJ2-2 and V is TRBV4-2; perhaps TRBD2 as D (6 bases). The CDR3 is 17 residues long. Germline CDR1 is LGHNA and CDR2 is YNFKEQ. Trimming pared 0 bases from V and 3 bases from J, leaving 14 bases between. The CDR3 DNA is TGTGCCAGCAGCCAAGAAGGTATCGGGAGTTACACCGGGGAGCTGTTTTTT. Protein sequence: CASSQEGIGSYTGELFF.

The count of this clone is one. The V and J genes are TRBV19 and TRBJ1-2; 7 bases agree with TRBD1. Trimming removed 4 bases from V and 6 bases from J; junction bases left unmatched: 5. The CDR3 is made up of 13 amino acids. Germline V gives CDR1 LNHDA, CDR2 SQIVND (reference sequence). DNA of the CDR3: TGTGCCAGTAGTAATAGACAGGGAGATGGCTACACCTTC. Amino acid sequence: CASSNRQGDGYTF.

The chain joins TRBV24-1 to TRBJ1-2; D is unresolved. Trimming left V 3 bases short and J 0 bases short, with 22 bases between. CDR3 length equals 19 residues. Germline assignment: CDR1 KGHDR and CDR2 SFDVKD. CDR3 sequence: CATSDPTTGPQDPNYGYTF. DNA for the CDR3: TGTGCCACCAGTGATCCCACAACCGGACCCCAAGACCCTAACTATGGCTACACCTTC.

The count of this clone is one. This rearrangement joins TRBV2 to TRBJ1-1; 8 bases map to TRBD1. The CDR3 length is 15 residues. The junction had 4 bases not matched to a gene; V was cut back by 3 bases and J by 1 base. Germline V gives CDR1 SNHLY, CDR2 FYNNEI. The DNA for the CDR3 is TGTGCCAGCAGTGATCCAGGGGGCGGGAACACTGAAGCTTTCTTT. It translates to CASSDPGGGNTEAFF.

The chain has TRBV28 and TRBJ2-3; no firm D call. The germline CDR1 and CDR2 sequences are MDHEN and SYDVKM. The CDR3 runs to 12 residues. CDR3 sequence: CAAIGPDETQYF. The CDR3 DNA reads TGTGCTGCAATCGGACCGGATGAAACGCAGTATTTT. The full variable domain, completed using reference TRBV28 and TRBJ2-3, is DVKVTQSSRYLVKRTGEKVFLECVQDMDHENMFWYRQDPGLGLRLIYFSYDVKMKEKGDIPEGYSVSREKKERFSLILESASTNQTSMYLCAAIGPDETQYFGPGTRLTVL.

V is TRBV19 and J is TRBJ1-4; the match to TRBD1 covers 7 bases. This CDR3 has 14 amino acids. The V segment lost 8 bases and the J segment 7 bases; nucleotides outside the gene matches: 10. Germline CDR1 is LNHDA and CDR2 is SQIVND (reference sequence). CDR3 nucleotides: TGTGCCAGTCGATTGACAGGGTCCTCTGAAAAACTGTTTTTT. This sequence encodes CASRLTGSSEKLFF.

The CDR3: CASKGQGAGTQYF. The CDR3 DNA reads TGTGCCAGCAAGGGACAGGGGGCGGGTACGCAGTATTTT. This sequence joins TRBV28 and TRBJ2-3; TRBD1 matches at 12 bases. Trimming at V came to 7 bases and at J to 8 bases, leaving 4 bases not matched to a gene. Germline assignment: CDR1 MDHEN and CDR2 SYDVKM. The CDR3 totals 13 residues.

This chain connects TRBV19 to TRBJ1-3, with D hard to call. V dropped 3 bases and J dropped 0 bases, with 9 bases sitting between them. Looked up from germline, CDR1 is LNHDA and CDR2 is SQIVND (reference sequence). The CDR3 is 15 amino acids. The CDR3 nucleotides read TGTGCCAGTAGTATCAACGGCCGCTCTGGAAACACCATATATTTT. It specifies CASSINGRSGNTIYF. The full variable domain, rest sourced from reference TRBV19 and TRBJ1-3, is DGGITQSPKYLFRKEGQNVTLSCEQNLNHDAMYWYRQDPGQGLRLIYYSQIVNDFQKGDIAEGYSVSREKKESFPLTVTSAQKNPTAFYLCASSINGRSGNTIYFGEGSWLTVV.

CDR3 nucleotides: TGTGCCAGCTCACCGTCCCTCTCTAACACTGAAGCTTTCTTT. Amino acids: CASSPSLSNTEAFF. V and J are TRBV18 and TRBJ1-1; D is ambiguous. This CDR3 spans 14 amino acids. Germline values: CDR1 KGHSH, CDR2 LQKENI. Trimming took off 3 bases at V and 2 bases at J, with 10 bases between the two ends.

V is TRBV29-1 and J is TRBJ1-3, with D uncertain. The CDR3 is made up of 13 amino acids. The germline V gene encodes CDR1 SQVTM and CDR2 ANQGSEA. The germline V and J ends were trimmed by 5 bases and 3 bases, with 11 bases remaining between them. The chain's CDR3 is CSVREDGGNTIYF. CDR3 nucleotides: TGCAGCGTTCGGGAAGACGGTGGAAACACCATATATTTT.

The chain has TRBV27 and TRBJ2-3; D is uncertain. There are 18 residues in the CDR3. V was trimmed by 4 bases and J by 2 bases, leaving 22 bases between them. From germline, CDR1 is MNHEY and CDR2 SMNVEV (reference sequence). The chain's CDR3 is CASSSRPPDTNPTDTQYF. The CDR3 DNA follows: TGTGCCAGCAGTTCCCGGCCCCCAGACACAAATCCCACAGATACGCAGTATTTT.